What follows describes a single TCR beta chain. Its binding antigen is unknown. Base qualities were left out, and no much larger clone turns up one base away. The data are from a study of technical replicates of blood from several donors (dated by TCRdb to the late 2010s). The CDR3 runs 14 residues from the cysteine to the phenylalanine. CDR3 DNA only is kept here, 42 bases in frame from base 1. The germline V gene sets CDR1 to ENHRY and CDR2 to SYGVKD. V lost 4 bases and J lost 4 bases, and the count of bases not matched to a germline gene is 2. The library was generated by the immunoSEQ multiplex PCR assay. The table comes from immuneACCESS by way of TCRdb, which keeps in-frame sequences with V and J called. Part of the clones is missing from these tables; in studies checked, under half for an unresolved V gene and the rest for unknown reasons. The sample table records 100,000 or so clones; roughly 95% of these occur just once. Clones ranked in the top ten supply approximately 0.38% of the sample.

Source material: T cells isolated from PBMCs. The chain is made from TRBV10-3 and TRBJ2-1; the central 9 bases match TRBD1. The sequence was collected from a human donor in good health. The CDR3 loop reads CAISADRGYNEQFF. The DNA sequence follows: TGTGCCATCAGTGCGGACAGGGGATACAATGAGCAGTTCTTC.